This entry lists 4 T cell receptor beta chains sequenced from one sample in a study of T cells after yellow fever vaccination. One entry per CDR3 protein, called by TCRdb with MiXCR from the 5' RACE reads. The sample carries about 74,000 distinct CDR3 sequences, around 6.5% recorded once. Sequencing used CD8+ T cells sorted from PBMCs, obtained 5 days after the first yellow fever vaccination. The receptors here all came from a man aged 18 to 30 who received the YFV17D yellow fever vaccine.

This clonotype was observed at least ten times. The V call is TRBV12-3 or TRBV12-4, the J call TRBJ2-3; D gene unclear. The CDR3 runs 16 residues. Deletions cut 10 bases from V and 2 bases from J, with 22 bases between. Here the CDR3 reads CATSPAVGPYTDTQYF. For the CDR3, the DNA is TGTGCCACTTCCCCCGCCGTGGGCCCATACACAGATACGCAGTATTTT.

This chain connects TRBV10-3 to TRBJ2-3; TRBD2 aligns across 8 bases. The ends lost 3 bases at V and 2 bases at J; junction bases unmatched: 7. The germline CDR1 and CDR2 sequences are ENHRY and SYGVKD. The CDR3 has 16 amino acids. The CDR3 reads CAISDSAGGLTDTQYF. The CDR3 DNA reads as TGTGCCATCAGTGACTCGGCGGGAGGACTCACAGATACGCAGTATTTT.

This clonotype was seen a few times. The chain has TRBV10-3 and TRBJ2-7; TRBD2 matches at 11 bases. The CDR3 has 16 residues. J was trimmed by 4 bases and V by 3 bases; bases with no gene match: 8. Germline lookup yields CDR1 ENHRY and CDR2 SYGVKD. This CDR3 is CAISDSQGLAVYEQYF. DNA of the CDR3: TGTGCCATCAGTGACTCGCAGGGACTAGCGGTATACGAGCAGTACTTC.

This clonotype was seen repeatedly, ten times or more. The rearrangement joins TRBV29-1 to TRBJ1-2, with a possible D match to TRBD1 (6 bases). Trimming shortened V by 5 bases and J by 1 base, and 11 bases separated the two germline ends. This CDR3 is 13 amino acids long. CDR1 is SQVTM, CDR2 ANQGSEA, per germline. This chain's CDR3 is CSVKGGDNYGYTF. Written as DNA, the CDR3 is TGCAGCGTTAAGGGGGGTGATAACTATGGCTACACCTTC.